This passage covers 30 T cell receptor beta chains from one sample sequenced in a study of cytomegalovirus exposure and HLA in healthy donors (TCRdb year 2017). The method behind the library was the immunoSEQ multiplex PCR assay. Not all clones reach the TCRdb copy of this immuneACCESS table, which keeps in-frame sequences only. Checked studies attribute under half of the gap to unresolved V genes and leave the rest unexplained. Across this sample there are roughly 120,000 clones, with roughly 88% seen only once. Jointly, the top ten make up under 5% of the sample. Input material: PBMCs. The receptors shown here come from a man younger than 35 in good health and CMV-seronegative.

This clone has at least ten counts. The chain carries TRBV6-4 and TRBJ2-6; 7 bases are shared with TRBD1. This CDR3 region has 15 residues. Germline V CDR1 and CDR2: MRHNA, SNTAGT. V shed 0 bases, J shed 4 bases, and the junction held 0 bases outside the gene matches. CDR3 residues: CASSDSTGGANVLTF. The CDR3 DNA reads TGTGCCAGCAGTGACTCGACAGGGGGGGCCAACGTCCTGACTTTC.

The rearrangement joins TRBV30 to TRBJ1-3, with 7 bases that match TRBD1. The CDR3 spans 16 residues. Germline lookup yields CDR1 GTSNPN and CDR2 SVGIG (reference sequence). V lost 3 bases to trimming and J lost 0 bases; unmatched junction nucleotides: 8. This CDR3 is CAWRRRDSFSGNTIYF. The CDR3 DNA reads as TGTGCCTGGAGGAGAAGGGACAGTTTCTCTGGAAACACCATATATTTT.

The count of this clone is one. The chain links TRBV5-1 to TRBJ1-4; 7 bases match TRBD1. This CDR3 has 15 residues. CDR1 is SGHRS, CDR2 YFSETQ, per germline. With V trimmed by 4 bases and J by 5 bases, 8 bases remained unmatched. For the CDR3, the DNA is TGCGCCAGCAGCCCTGGGACAGCAAACAATGAAAAACTGTTTTTT. Translated, it gives CASSPGTANNEKLFF.

The V call is TRBV19, the J call TRBJ1-1, with unresolved D. The CDR3 is made up of 13 amino acids. V lost 1 base, J lost 11 bases, and 14 bases lay in between. The germline V gene encodes CDR1 LNHDA and CDR2 SQIVND (reference sequence). The CDR3 DNA is TGTGCCAGTAGTATAGTGGCCCAGTCCGGGGCTTTCTTT. It is translated as CASSIVAQSGAFF.

This chain uses TRBV25-1 with TRBJ1-1; a weak D match, TRBD1 (6 bases). Trimming took 3 bases from V and 6 from J, leaving 14 bases between them. Germline lookup yields CDR1 MGHDK and CDR2 SYGVNS. The CDR3 loop spans 14 amino acids. CDR3 DNA: TGTGCCAGCAGTGACGAGGGGGGGGGCCCTGAAGCTTTCTTT. It specifies CASSDEGGGPEAFF.

The chain carries TRBV7-2 and TRBJ1-2, with D hard to call. CDR3 length equals 15 residues. Germline lookup yields CDR1 SGHTA and CDR2 FQGNSA. Trimming removed 6 bases at V and 1 base at J, with 15 bases between. The CDR3 sequence is CASRVGSHSNYGYTF. The CDR3 DNA reads as TGTGCCAGCAGAGTAGGTTCTCACAGTAACTATGGCTACACCTTC.

This rearrangement joins TRBV30 to TRBJ2-7, with 8 nucleotides matching TRBD1. V shed 8 bases and J 4 bases; nucleotides not matched to a gene: 13. Per germline, CDR1 GTSNPN and CDR2 SVGIG (reference sequence). The CDR3 extends over 14 amino acids. In DNA form, the CDR3 reads TGTGCCCGGAAATTAGGGGACAGGCTTTACGAGCAGTACTTC. This translates into CARKLGDRLYEQYF.

This clone was observed a handful of times. V gene TRBV4-1 combines with J gene TRBJ2-7; D call uncertain. CDR1 is MGHRA, CDR2 YSYEKL, per germline. CDR3 size: 14 residues. The V gene lost 0 bases and the J gene lost 3 bases, with 9 bases spanning the gap. The CDR3 DNA sequence: TGCGCCAGCAGCCAAGATCTAGGCCGCTACGAGCAGTACTTC. Protein sequence: CASSQDLGRYEQYF.

This clone has only one observation. The gene calls are TRBV9 and TRBJ1-1; D is unclear. The CDR3 contains 15 residues. The V end lost 0 bases, the J end lost 6 bases, and 15 bases lay between the germline ends. Germline V lookup: CDR1 SGDLS, CDR2 YYNGEE. This CDR3 reads CASSVGHMLGAEAFF. CDR3 nucleotide sequence: TGTGCCAGCAGCGTAGGACACATGCTGGGAGCTGAAGCTTTCTTT.

J is TRBJ1-1 and V is TRBV6-5, with 11 bases fitting TRBD1. CDR1 and CDR2 from the germline V gene are MNHEY and SVGAGI. Losses at the gene ends were 7 bases for V and 6 bases for J; bases not matched to a gene: 10. The length of the CDR3 is 15 residues. Here the CDR3 DNA reads TGTGCCAGCACCTCCCCCCCGGGACAGGGGGCTGAAGCTTTCTTT. This gives the protein CASTSPPGQGAEAFF.

This chain uses TRBV11-2 with TRBJ2-1; 11 nucleotides match TRBD2. Germline V gene lookup returns CDR1 SGHAT and CDR2 FQNNGV. This CDR3 is 15 amino acids long. V shed 5 bases and J 5 bases; nucleotides not matched to a gene: 5. The CDR3 protein is CASSNVAGGNNEQFF. The DNA of the CDR3 is TGTGCCAGCAGCAACGTAGCGGGAGGGAACAATGAGCAGTTCTTC. The full variable domain, its missing parts supplied by reference TRBV11-2 and TRBJ2-1, is EAGVAQSPRYKIIEKRQSVAFWCNPISGHATLYWYQQILGQGPKLLIQFQNNGVVDDSQLPKDRFSAERLKGVDSTLKIQPAKLEDSAVYLCASSNVAGGNNEQFFGPGTRLTVL.

The gene calls are TRBV7-9 and TRBJ1-1, with D uncertain. Germline V CDR1 and CDR2: SEHNR, FQNEAQ (reference sequence). Trimming stripped 4 bases from V and 7 bases from J, with 10 bases between. CDR3 length: 12 residues. The CDR3 DNA is TGTGCCAGCAGCTCCGGGAATTTTGAAGCTTTCTTT. Its translation is CASSSGNFEAFF.

This chain connects TRBV5-7 to TRBJ1-1; 7 bases are shared with TRBD1. TRBV5-7 is reported as an ORF; its role is uncertain. The V segment lost 0 bases and the J segment 3 bases; nucleotides outside the gene matches: 8. CDR3 length: 16 residues. The CDR3 coding sequence is TGTGCCAGCAGCTTGGGTTTTAGGGACAGTGACACTGAAGCTTTCTTT. As protein: CASSLGFRDSDTEAFF.

This clone was seen a few times. The genes are TRBV6-1 and TRBJ1-1, with a possible D match to TRBD1 (6 bases). The V end was cut by 6 bases, the J end by 5 bases, with 13 bases between. CDR1 is MNHNS, CDR2 SASEGT, per germline. The CDR3 sequence is 13 residues long. CDR3 protein: CASRRGEGTEAFF. CDR3 sequence (DNA): TGTGCCAGCAGAAGGGGGGAGGGGACTGAAGCTTTCTTT.

CDR3 amino acids: CASKGRENQPQHF. The CDR3 region has the DNA TGTGCCAGTAAAGGACGGGAGAATCAGCCCCAGCATTTT. V is TRBV19 and J is TRBJ1-5; no reliable D call. V lost 7 bases, J lost 4 bases, and 11 bases lay in between. The germline V gene encodes CDR1 LNHDA and CDR2 SQIVND (reference sequence). The length of the CDR3 is 13 residues.

In this sample, this clone turned up a few times. V gene TRBV7-9 combines with J gene TRBJ1-1; D unresolved. The ends were cut back, 2 bases at V and 0 bases at J, with 16 bases in the middle. Germline V gene data show CDR1 as SEHNR and CDR2 as FQNEAQ (reference sequence). This CDR3 region has 17 residues. In nucleotides, the CDR3 is TGTGCCAGCAGCTTAAGTCCGGGGAAAGGAATGAACACTGAAGCTTTCTTT. This gives the protein CASSLSPGKGMNTEAFF.

The rearrangement links TRBV2 to TRBJ1-3; 9 bases are shared with TRBD1. Losses at the gene ends were 3 bases for V and 4 bases for J; bases not matched to a gene: 7. Germline V lookup: CDR1 SNHLY, CDR2 FYNNEI. The CDR3 has 16 amino acids. CDR3 protein: CASSETQGASGNTIYF. CDR3 bases: TGTGCCAGCAGTGAGACACAGGGGGCGTCAGGAAACACCATATATTTT.

The V gene is TRBV14, the J gene TRBJ2-5; the D is unclear. With 0 bases removed from V and 2 bases from J, the gap between germline ends came to 10 bases. The CDR3 totals 15 residues. Germline CDR1 is SGHDN and CDR2 is FVKESK. DNA of the CDR3: TGTGCCAGCAGCCAAGATAGGAAGCGACAAGAGACCCAGTACTTC. Translated: CASSQDRKRQETQYF.

In its sample, this clone was seen once. The chain has TRBV6-6 and TRBJ2-7; D is ambiguous. Germline V gene lookup returns CDR1 MNHNY and CDR2 SVGAGI (reference sequence). V was cut by 2 bases and J by 1 base, with 9 bases left in between. The CDR3 runs to 14 residues. CDR3 region: CASSYAPRSYEQYF. The CDR3 coding sequence is TGTGCCAGCAGTTACGCCCCGCGTTCCTACGAGCAGTACTTC.

The chain employs TRBV11-2 and TRBJ2-7; D might be TRBD1 (5 bases). Trimming took 1 base from V and 3 from J, leaving 7 bases between them. The germline V gene encodes CDR1 SGHAT and CDR2 FQNNGV. This CDR3 comprises 13 residues. DNA of the CDR3: TGTGCCAGCAGCTTAGGCAGGGTCTACGAGCAGTACTTC. This translates into CASSLGRVYEQYF.

CDR3 nucleotides: TGCGCCAGCAGCTTGGGGGTCACAGGGGGGAAAGCTTTCTTT. Amino acid sequence: CASSLGVTGGKAFF. This sequence joins TRBV5-1 and TRBJ1-1; 8 bases are a match to TRBD1. This CDR3 is 14 amino acids long. V gave up 0 bases and J gave up 9 bases; unmatched junction bases: 7. CDR1 SGHRS and CDR2 YFSETQ come from the germline V gene.

V usage is TRBV27 and J usage is TRBJ1-4; tentatively, D is TRBD1 (6 bases). There are 21 residues in the CDR3. Germline V gene data show CDR1 as MNHEY and CDR2 as SMNVEV (reference sequence). Trimming pared 2 bases from V and 0 bases from J, leaving 25 bases between. CDR3 sequence reads: CASSLRVGGVTTNATNEKLFF. The CDR3 DNA reads as TGTGCCAGCAGTTTACGGGTAGGGGGAGTAACGACGAATGCAACTAATGAAAAACTGTTTTTT.

This clone was observed a single time. The rearrangement joins TRBV4-2 to TRBJ2-2, with 12 bases matching TRBD2. Looked up from germline, CDR1 is LGHNA and CDR2 is YNFKEQ. This CDR3 has 17 amino acids. J was trimmed by 0 bases and V by 1 base; bases with no gene match: 0. This CDR3 is CASSQGTSGTNTGELFF. For the CDR3, the DNA is TGTGCCAGCAGCCAAGGGACTAGCGGGACGAACACCGGGGAGCTGTTTTTT.

V is TRBV28 and J is TRBJ2-1; possibly TRBD2 for D (6 bases). The V gene lost 1 base and the J gene lost 9 bases, with 13 bases spanning the gap. Looked up from germline, CDR1 is MDHEN and CDR2 is SYDVKM. This CDR3 spans 14 amino acids. CDR3 bases: TGTGCCAGCAGTTTATCGCGGGACCTATCTGAGCAGTTCTTC. Translating it yields CASSLSRDLSEQFF.

V gene TRBV7-2 combines with J gene TRBJ2-3, with a weak D call TRBD2 (7 bases). V was cut by 5 bases and J by 6 bases, with 18 bases left in between. CDR1 and CDR2 (germline): SGHTA, FQGNSA. The CDR3 sequence is 15 residues long. CDR3 sequence: CASSPAAGARDTQYF. The CDR3 DNA sequence: TGTGCCAGCAGCCCCGCTGCGGGGGCAAGGGATACGCAGTATTTT.

The rearrangement joins TRBV11-2 to TRBJ2-7; possibly TRBD2 for D (5 bases). The CDR3 sequence is 14 residues long. Germline-derived CDR1 and CDR2 are SGHAT and FQNNGV. V was shortened by 3 bases and J by 2 bases, with 11 bases between the two germline ends. CDR3 DNA sequence: TGTGCCAGCAGCTTCGGTCGGGGTACCTACGAGCAGTACTTC. Its protein is CASSFGRGTYEQYF.

The chain links TRBV27 to TRBJ2-4; TRBD1 matches 9 bases. Trimming at V came to 6 bases and at J to 3 bases, leaving 6 bases not matched to a gene. The germline CDR1 and CDR2 sequences are MNHEY and SMNVEV (reference sequence). The CDR3 consists of 15 residues. Here the CDR3 reads CASRAGQGFKNIQYF. The CDR3, as DNA: TGTGCCAGCAGGGCGGGACAGGGTTTCAAAAACATTCAGTACTTC.

The chain joins TRBV6-5 to TRBJ2-7; perhaps TRBD1 as D (6 bases). V gave up 2 bases and J gave up 7 bases, with 12 bases separating them. The CDR3 covers 13 residues. Germline assignment: CDR1 MNHEY and CDR2 SVGAGI. CDR3 nucleotide sequence: TGTGCCAGCAGTTACGGACAGAGCACTGAGCAGTACTTC. Protein sequence: CASSYGQSTEQYF.

CDR3 nucleotides: TGTGCCAGCAGCTTGGAGGGGGACAGGCAAGCTTTCTTT. Its translation: CASSLEGDRQAFF. The chain combines TRBV5-4 with TRBJ1-1; 8 bases agree with TRBD1. The CDR3 spans 13 residues. Germline V lookup: CDR1 SGHNT, CDR2 YYREEE (reference sequence). With 0 bases clipped from V and 9 bases from J, the junction kept 4 bases outside the gene matches.

V usage is TRBV7-9 and J usage is TRBJ2-7; 12 bases are a match to TRBD1. The CDR3 has 19 residues. V lost 0 bases to trimming and J lost 2 bases; unmatched junction nucleotides: 11. From germline, CDR1 is SEHNR and CDR2 FQNEAQ (reference sequence). CDR3: CASSLAGTGGPRATYEQYF. DNA of the CDR3: TGTGCCAGCAGCTTAGCCGGGACAGGGGGCCCGAGGGCGACCTACGAGCAGTACTTC.